These 28 T cell receptor beta chains were sequenced from one sample in a study of control samples from healthy donors and cancer patients. Libraries were prepared by immunoSEQ multiplex PCR; TCRdb keeps only in-frame clonotypes and omits some of them. The data show around 250,000 clones, about four fifths seen once. The sample comprised PBMCs. These receptor sequences come from a woman aged 60-70 years with lung cancer.

There are a few counts of this clone. The V and J genes are TRBV6-5 and TRBJ2-3; 7 bases are shared with TRBD2. The CDR3 is made up of 15 amino acids. Germline trimming cut 5 bases from V and 1 base from J; bases unmatched to any gene: 6. Germline assignment: CDR1 MNHEY and CDR2 SVGAGI. The DNA of the CDR3 is TGTGCCAGCAGTCCCCCGGGACTACGCACAGATACGCAGTATTTT. Residues: CASSPPGLRTDTQYF.

In its sample, this clone was seen a few times. The chain links TRBV14 to TRBJ1-1; TRBD1 aligns across 8 bases. Germline V gene data show CDR1 as SGHDN and CDR2 as FVKESK. The CDR3 has 14 residues. The V gene end was trimmed by 6 bases and the J gene end by 4 bases; junction bases not matched to a gene: 7. The CDR3 nucleotides read TGTGCCAGCAGTCGCTTTACAGGGGGCACTGAAGCTTTCTTT. This encodes CASSRFTGGTEAFF.

This rearrangement joins TRBV30 to TRBJ1-4; D might be TRBD1 (5 bases). The CDR3 length is 14 residues. Germline V gene sequence: CDR1 GTSNPN, CDR2 SVGIG (reference sequence). DNA for the CDR3: TGTGCTGGCGCCAGACTGTTTGGGGCAGAAAAACTGTTTTTT. Translated: CAGARLFGAEKLFF.

This chain joins TRBV9 and TRBJ1-6; TRBD1 aligns across 10 bases. V was pared by 0 bases and J by 7 bases, with 13 bases of the junction left unmatched. The CDR3 loop spans 19 amino acids. CDR1 and CDR2 from the germline V gene are SGDLS and YYNGEE. CDR3 nucleotides: TGTGCCAGCAGCGTAGCTTCGGGGGGACAGGGGCGATCAAATTCACCCCTCCACTTT. It translates to CASSVASGGQGRSNSPLHF.

The CDR3 coding sequence is TGTGCCAGCAGTGCGGGGCCCAACTATGGCTACACCTTC. As protein: CASSAGPNYGYTF. The V gene is TRBV2, the J gene TRBJ1-2; tentative D call: TRBD1 (5 bases). V was shortened by 4 bases and J by 2 bases, with 8 bases between the two germline ends. The germline V gene encodes CDR1 SNHLY and CDR2 FYNNEI. The CDR3 loop spans 13 amino acids. The whole variable domain, remainder taken from reference TRBV2 and TRBJ1-2, is EPEVTQTPSHQVTQMGQEVILRCVPISNHLYFYWYRQILGQKVEFLVSFYNNEISEKSEIFDDQFSVERPDGSNFTLKIRSTKLEDSAMYFCASSAGPNYGYTFGSGTRLTVV.

The chain links TRBV24-1 to TRBJ2-1, with 10 bases lining up with TRBD2. CDR1 and CDR2 (germline): KGHDR, SFDVKD. This CDR3 is built from 16 residues. The junction had 4 bases not matched to a gene; V was cut back by 3 bases and J by 3 bases. The CDR3 bases are TGTGCCACCAGTGATCCGTCTAGCGGGGGCTACAATGAGCAGTTCTTC. Its protein product is CATSDPSSGGYNEQFF.

The rearrangement uses TRBV5-6 and TRBJ1-1; tentatively, D is TRBD1 (5 bases). The CDR3 contains 12 residues. Germline V CDR1 and CDR2: SGHDT, YYEEEE. Trimming removed 1 base from V and 8 bases from J, with 9 bases in between. The CDR3 nucleotides read TGTGCCAGCAGCTTGATCGGGGCAGAAGCTTTCTTT. It codes for CASSLIGAEAFF.

This chain joins TRBV12-3 or TRBV12-4 and TRBJ1-2; TRBD1 agrees at 7 bases. The CDR3 has 12 residues. Trimming cost V 5 bases and J 10 bases; bases outside gene matches: 7. CDR3 residues: CASSLLQGHYTF. CDR3 bases: TGTGCCAGCAGTCTTTTACAGGGGCACTACACCTTC.

The chain has TRBV5-1 and TRBJ2-1; the match to TRBD1 covers 11 bases. CDR3 length: 17 amino acids. The V and J ends lost 4 bases and 8 bases, in that order; junction bases with no gene match: 14. Per germline, CDR1 SGHRS and CDR2 YFSETQ. The CDR3 reads CASSPIPGTGGSHEQFF. In DNA form, the CDR3 reads TGCGCCAGCAGCCCCATCCCCGGGACAGGGGGTTCCCATGAGCAGTTCTTC.

Ten or more counts support this clone. The rearrangement joins TRBV2 to TRBJ1-5, with D possibly TRBD1 on 5 matching bases. The germline V and J ends were trimmed by 5 bases and 2 bases, with 16 bases remaining between them. The CDR3 contains 16 residues. Germline V gives CDR1 SNHLY, CDR2 FYNNEI. The CDR3 here is CASSNYRGAGNQPQHF. DNA for the CDR3: TGTGCCAGCAGTAACTACCGGGGCGCGGGCAATCAGCCCCAGCATTTT.

The chain carries TRBV6-5 and TRBJ2-7, with 10 bases fitting TRBD1. CDR1 is MNHEY and CDR2 is SVGAGI in the germline V gene. This CDR3 has 14 amino acids. The trim removed 0 bases at V and 8 bases at J, leaving 4 bases unmatched. The CDR3 here is CASSYSTGGAQQYF. The CDR3 DNA reads TGTGCCAGCAGTTACTCGACAGGGGGCGCCCAGCAGTACTTC.

For the CDR3, the DNA is TGTGCCAGCAGTTACATGGGACAGTACTACGAGCAGTACTTC. Translating it yields CASSYMGQYYEQYF. The chain employs TRBV6-6 and TRBJ2-7; 7 nucleotides agree with TRBD1. The germline gives CDR1 MNHNY, CDR2 SVGAGI (reference sequence). Trimming removed 2 bases from V and 3 bases from J; junction bases left unmatched: 4. The CDR3 runs 14 residues.

This chain connects TRBV7-2 to TRBJ2-5, with 7 positions matching TRBD2. The CDR3 has 15 amino acids. V trimming: 4 bases; J trimming: 0 bases; junction bases outside the gene matches: 5. Germline V CDR1 and CDR2: SGHTA, FQGNSA. CDR3 in amino acids: CASSSQRGYQETQYF. Here the CDR3 DNA reads TGTGCCAGCAGCTCGCAGCGGGGATACCAAGAGACCCAGTACTTC.

This clone was seen just once. This chain joins TRBV20-1 and TRBJ1-1; no clear D gene. This CDR3 region has 11 residues. Germline V gives CDR1 DFQATT, CDR2 SNEGSKA (reference sequence). The V end was cut by 5 bases, the J end by 3 bases, with 7 bases between. The CDR3 spells CSALRDTEAFF. CDR3 in DNA: TGCAGTGCTCTGAGGGACACTGAAGCTTTCTTT.

CDR3: CASSPGGYSPLHF. CDR3 bases: TGTGCCAGCAGCCCAGGCGGTTATTCACCCCTCCACTTT. This chain links TRBV7-9 with TRBJ1-6; no reliable D call. Trimming shortened V by 5 bases and J by 8 bases, and 10 bases separated the two germline ends. The CDR3 totals 13 residues. Germline values: CDR1 SEHNR, CDR2 FQNEAQ (reference sequence). Variable domain in full (rest from reference TRBV7-9 and TRBJ1-6): DTGVSQNPRHKITKRGQNVTFRCDPISEHNRLYWYRQTLGQGPEFLTYFQNEAQLEKSRLLSDRFSAERPKGSFSTLEIQRTEQGDSAMYLCASSPGGYSPLHFGNGTRLTVT.

The chain combines TRBV6-5 with TRBJ2-3, with a possible D match to TRBD1 (6 bases). Germline loops: CDR1 MNHEY, CDR2 SVGAGI. The CDR3 sequence is 14 residues long. Trimming removed 4 bases at V and 6 bases at J, with 14 bases between. The CDR3, as DNA: TGTGCCAGCAGTTCCTGGGACACAGGGGATACGCAGTATTTT. Translation gives CASSSWDTGDTQYF.

The genes are TRBV24-1 and TRBJ2-1, with D possibly being TRBD2 (5 bases). The germline V gene encodes CDR1 KGHDR and CDR2 SFDVKD. The V and J ends lost 2 bases and 8 bases respectively, with 15 bases between them. This CDR3 has 15 amino acids. The CDR3 DNA reads as TGTGCCACCAGTGATTCCCGGCGGGTTGGGTATGAGCAGTTCTTC. The encoded protein is CATSDSRRVGYEQFF.

This clone appeared once. The V call is TRBV5-1, the J call TRBJ2-7; 8 nucleotides match TRBD1. V lost 1 base, J lost 5 bases, and 5 bases stayed unmatched. Germline V CDR1 and CDR2: SGHRS, YFSETQ. The CDR3 runs to 14 residues. Here the CDR3 DNA reads TGCGCCAGCAGCTTGTCCGGGACAGGTAACGAGCAGTACTTC. Its protein product is CASSLSGTGNEQYF. The full variable domain, in which reference TRBV5-1 and TRBJ2-7 provide the parts outside the CDR3, is KAGVTQTPRYLIKTRGQQVTLSCSPISGHRSVSWYQQTPGQGLQFLFEYFSETQRNKGNFPGRFSGRQFSNSRSEMNVSTLELGDSALYLCASSLSGTGNEQYFGPGTRLTVT.

The chain recombines TRBV5-1 with TRBJ2-2, with D uncertain. The V gene lost 1 base and the J gene lost 8 bases, with 12 bases spanning the gap. CDR3 length equals 14 residues. Germline-derived CDR1 and CDR2 are SGHRS and YFSETQ. CDR3 sequence reads: CASSLPTVSGELFF. In DNA form, the CDR3 reads TGCGCCAGCAGCTTGCCCACGGTCAGTGGGGAGCTGTTTTTT. The whole variable domain, filled in from reference TRBV5-1 and TRBJ2-2, reads KAGVTQTPRYLIKTRGQQVTLSCSPISGHRSVSWYQQTPGQGLQFLFEYFSETQRNKGNFPGRFSGRQFSNSRSEMNVSTLELGDSALYLCASSLPTVSGELFFGEGSRLTVL.

CDR3 nucleotide sequence: TGTGCCACCACTAGCGGGAGCACAGATACGCAGTATTTT. Its translation is CATTSGSTDTQYF. The rearrangement uses TRBV10-3 and TRBJ2-3, with 9 bases fitting TRBD2. V shed 10 bases, J shed 0 bases, and the junction held 2 bases outside the gene matches. Germline assignment: CDR1 ENHRY and CDR2 SYGVKD. The CDR3 contains 13 residues.

The CDR3 loop reads CATSATANQPQHF. Written as DNA, the CDR3 is TGTGCCACCAGTGCGACAGCTAATCAGCCCCAGCATTTT. V and J are TRBV24-1 and TRBJ1-5; D possibly corresponds to TRBD1 (5 bases). The CDR3 is 13 residues long. Per germline, CDR1 KGHDR and CDR2 SFDVKD. V lost 5 bases, J lost 4 bases, and 8 bases lay in between.

This chain connects TRBV3-1 (or the pseudogene TRBV3-2) to TRBJ2-5; no reliable D call. CDR3 length: 16 amino acids. From germline, CDR1 is LGHDT and CDR2 YNNKEL (reference sequence). Trimming took off 8 bases at V and 1 base at J, with 20 bases between the two ends. CDR3 residues: CASRPYSRAFQETQYF. CDR3 nucleotides: TGTGCCAGCCGGCCGTACAGCCGGGCTTTCCAAGAGACCCAGTACTTC.

This chain joins TRBV7-2 and TRBJ2-5, with TRBD1 as a possible D gene (6 bases). Germline CDR1 SGHTA, CDR2 FQGNSA. Trimming removed 3 bases from V and 4 bases from J, with 9 bases in between. CDR3 size: 13 residues. CDR3 sequence (DNA): TGTGCCAGCAGCTTCCTAGGGGGAGAGACCCAGTACTTC. Amino acid sequence: CASSFLGGETQYF.

This clone was seen at least ten times. The chain couples TRBV2 to TRBJ2-5; D is unclear. The CDR3 extends over 13 amino acids. V lost 5 bases and J lost 5, with 12 bases in between. Germline CDR1 reads SNHLY; CDR2 reads FYNNEI. Here the CDR3 DNA reads TGTGCCAGCAGTCAGTCGGTTGGGGAGACCCAGTACTTC. It is translated as CASSQSVGETQYF.

About this clone itself: At one end, the junction sequence differs from germline, possibly due to a read error. The V gene is TRBV7-8, the J gene TRBJ1-2, with D tentatively TRBD1 (5 bases). Germline V gene sequence: CDR1 SGHVS, CDR2 FQNEAQ. The CDR3 covers 15 residues. The CDR3 region is CASSLATGTYYGYTF. The CDR3 DNA is TGTGCCAGCAGCCTAGCGACCGGGACTTACTATGGCTACACCTTC.

This clone was found a few times. The chain links TRBV12-3 or TRBV12-4 to TRBJ1-1; D remains unclear. The CDR3 runs to 13 residues. Trimming stripped 3 bases from V and 7 bases from J, with 12 bases between. For the CDR3, the DNA is TGTGCCAGCAGTTTTAGGCAGGAACGTGAAGCTTTCTTT. Encoded protein: CASSFRQEREAFF.

This chain joins TRBV18 and TRBJ1-5; the D gene is possibly TRBD1 (5 bases). V lost 6 bases and J 5 bases, leaving 17 bases between the germline ends. CDR1 KGHSH and CDR2 LQKENI come from the germline V gene. This CDR3 spans 15 amino acids. The CDR3 region is CASSPQGARDQPQHF. CDR3 in DNA: TGTGCCAGCTCGCCTCAGGGAGCCAGGGATCAGCCCCAGCATTTT.

The gene calls are TRBV28 and TRBJ1-2; no reliable D call. Germline CDR1 reads MDHEN; CDR2 reads SYDVKM. CDR3 size: 13 residues. Between the trimmed V and J ends, which lost 3 bases and 5 bases, there was a span of 10 bases. The CDR3 nucleotides read TGTGCCAGCAGTTTCCGCGGACGGTATGGCTACACCTTC. Amino acids: CASSFRGRYGYTF.